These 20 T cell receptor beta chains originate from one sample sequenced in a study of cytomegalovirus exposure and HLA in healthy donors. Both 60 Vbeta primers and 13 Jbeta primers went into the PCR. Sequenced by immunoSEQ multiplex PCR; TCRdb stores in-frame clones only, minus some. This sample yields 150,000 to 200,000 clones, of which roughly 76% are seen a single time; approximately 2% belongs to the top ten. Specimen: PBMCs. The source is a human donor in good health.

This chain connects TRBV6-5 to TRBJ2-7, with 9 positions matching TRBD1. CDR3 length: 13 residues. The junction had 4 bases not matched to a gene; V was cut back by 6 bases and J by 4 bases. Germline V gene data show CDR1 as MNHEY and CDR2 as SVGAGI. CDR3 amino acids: CASRGTGWYEQYF. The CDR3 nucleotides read TGTGCCAGCAGAGGGACAGGGTGGTACGAGCAGTACTTC.

As DNA, the CDR3 is TGCGCCAGCAGCCCAAGGACTAGCGGGGGCCCCTCAGAGACCCAGTACTTC. It is translated as CASSPRTSGGPSETQYF. The V gene is TRBV5-1, the J gene TRBJ2-5; TRBD2 aligns across 13 bases. This CDR3 has 17 amino acids. The germline V gene has CDR1 SGHRS and CDR2 YFSETQ. V lost 4 bases to trimming and J lost 4 bases; unmatched junction nucleotides: 10.

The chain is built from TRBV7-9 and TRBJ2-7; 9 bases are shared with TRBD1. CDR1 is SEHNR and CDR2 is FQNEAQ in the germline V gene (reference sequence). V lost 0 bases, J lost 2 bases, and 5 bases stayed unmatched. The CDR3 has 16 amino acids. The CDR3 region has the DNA TGTGCCAGCAGCTTAGCGCCCGGGACAGGGACCTACGAGCAGTACTTC. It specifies CASSLAPGTGTYEQYF.

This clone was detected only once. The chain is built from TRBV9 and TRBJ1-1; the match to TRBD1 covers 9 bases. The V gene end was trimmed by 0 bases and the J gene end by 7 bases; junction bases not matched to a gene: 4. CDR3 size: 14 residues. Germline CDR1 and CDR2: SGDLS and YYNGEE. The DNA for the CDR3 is TGTGCCAGCAGCGTAGGACAGGGGGGAAGTGAAGCTTTCTTT. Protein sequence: CASSVGQGGSEAFF.

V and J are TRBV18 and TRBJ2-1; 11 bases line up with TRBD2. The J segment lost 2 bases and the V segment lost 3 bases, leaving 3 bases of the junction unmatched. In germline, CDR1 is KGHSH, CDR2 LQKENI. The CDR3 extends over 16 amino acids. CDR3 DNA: TGTGCCAGCTCACCCCTAGCGGGGGGTACCTACAATGAGCAGTTCTTC. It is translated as CASSPLAGGTYNEQFF.

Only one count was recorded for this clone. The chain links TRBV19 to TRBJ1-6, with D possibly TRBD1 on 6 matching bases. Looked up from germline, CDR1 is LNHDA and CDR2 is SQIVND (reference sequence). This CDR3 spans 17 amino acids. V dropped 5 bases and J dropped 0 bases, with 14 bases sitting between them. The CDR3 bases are TGTGCCAGTAGTCCCCTGACAGGAAGCTCCTATAATTCACCCCTCCACTTT. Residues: CASSPLTGSSYNSPLHF.

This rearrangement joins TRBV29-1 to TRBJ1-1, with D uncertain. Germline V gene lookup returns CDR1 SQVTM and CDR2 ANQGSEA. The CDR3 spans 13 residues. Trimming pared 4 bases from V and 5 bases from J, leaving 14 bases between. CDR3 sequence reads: CSVGTGYWTEAFF. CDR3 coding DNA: TGCAGCGTTGGTACGGGGTACTGGACTGAAGCTTTCTTT.

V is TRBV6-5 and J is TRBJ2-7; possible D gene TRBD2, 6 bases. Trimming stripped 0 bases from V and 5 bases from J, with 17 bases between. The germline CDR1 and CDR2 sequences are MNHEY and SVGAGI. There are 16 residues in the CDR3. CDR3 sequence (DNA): TGTGCCAGCAGTTACTCGACTAATGCGGGATCCCACGAGCAGTACTTC. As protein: CASSYSTNAGSHEQYF.

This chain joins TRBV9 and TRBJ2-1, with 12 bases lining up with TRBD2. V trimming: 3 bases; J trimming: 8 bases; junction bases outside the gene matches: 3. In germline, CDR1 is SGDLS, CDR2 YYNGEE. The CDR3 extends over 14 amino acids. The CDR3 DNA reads TGTGCCAGCAGCGCCCGACTAGCGGGGGATGAGCAGTTCTTC. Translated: CASSARLAGDEQFF.

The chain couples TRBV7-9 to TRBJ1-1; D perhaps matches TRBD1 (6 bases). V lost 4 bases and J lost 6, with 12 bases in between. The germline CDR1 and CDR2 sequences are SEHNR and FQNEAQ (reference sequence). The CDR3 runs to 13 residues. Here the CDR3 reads CASSSQTGSEAFF. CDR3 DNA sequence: TGTGCCAGCAGCTCGCAAACAGGGTCTGAAGCTTTCTTT.

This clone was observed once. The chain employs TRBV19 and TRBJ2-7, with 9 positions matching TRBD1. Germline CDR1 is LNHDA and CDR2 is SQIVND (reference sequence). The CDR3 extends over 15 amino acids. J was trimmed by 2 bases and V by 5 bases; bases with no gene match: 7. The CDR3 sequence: CASSPGTGLAYEQYF. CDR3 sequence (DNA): TGTGCCAGTAGTCCAGGGACAGGGTTGGCCTACGAGCAGTACTTC. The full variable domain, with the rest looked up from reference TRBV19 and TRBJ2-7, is DGGITQSPKYLFRKEGQNVTLSCEQNLNHDAMYWYRQDPGQGLRLIYYSQIVNDFQKGDIAEGYSVSREKKESFPLTVTSAQKNPTAFYLCASSPGTGLAYEQYFGPGTRLTVT.

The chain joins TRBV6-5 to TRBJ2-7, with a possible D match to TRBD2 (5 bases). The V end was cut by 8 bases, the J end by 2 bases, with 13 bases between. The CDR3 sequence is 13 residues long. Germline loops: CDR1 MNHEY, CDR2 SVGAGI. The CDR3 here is CASRNPGTYEQYF. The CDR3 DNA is TGTGCCAGCCGGAACCCGGGAACCTACGAGCAGTACTTC.

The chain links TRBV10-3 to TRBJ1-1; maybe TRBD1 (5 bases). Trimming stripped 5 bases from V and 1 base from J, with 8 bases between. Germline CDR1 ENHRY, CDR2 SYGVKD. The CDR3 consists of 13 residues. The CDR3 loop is CAISRTGNTEAFF. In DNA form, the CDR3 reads TGTGCCATCAGTCGAACAGGGAACACTGAAGCTTTCTTT.

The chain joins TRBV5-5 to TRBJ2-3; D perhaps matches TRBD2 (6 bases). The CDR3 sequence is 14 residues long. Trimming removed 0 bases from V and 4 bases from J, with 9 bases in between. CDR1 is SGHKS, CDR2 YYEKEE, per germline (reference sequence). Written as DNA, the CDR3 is TGTGCCAGCAGCTTGGGGAGGGCGCCAGATACGCAGTATTTT. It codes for CASSLGRAPDTQYF.

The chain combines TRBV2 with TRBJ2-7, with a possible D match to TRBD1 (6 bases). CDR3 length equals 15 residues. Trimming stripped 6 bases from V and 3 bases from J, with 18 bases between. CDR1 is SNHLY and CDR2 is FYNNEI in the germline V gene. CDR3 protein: CASRTIGTSNYEQYF. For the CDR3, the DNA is TGTGCCAGCAGAACAATCGGGACATCGAACTACGAGCAGTACTTC.

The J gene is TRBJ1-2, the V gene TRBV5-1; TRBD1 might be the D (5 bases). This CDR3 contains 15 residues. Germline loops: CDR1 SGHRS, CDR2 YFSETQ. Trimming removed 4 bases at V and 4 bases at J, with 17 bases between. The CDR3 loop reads CASSTQTASPYGYTF. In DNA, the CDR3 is TGCGCCAGCAGCACCCAGACAGCTAGTCCCTATGGCTACACCTTC.

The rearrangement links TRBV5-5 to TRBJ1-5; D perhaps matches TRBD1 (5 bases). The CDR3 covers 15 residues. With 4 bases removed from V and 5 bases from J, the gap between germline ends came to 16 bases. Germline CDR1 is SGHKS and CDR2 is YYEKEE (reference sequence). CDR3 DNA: TGTGCCAGCAGCCCCAAGGTGGGGCTGCATCAGCCCCAGCATTTT. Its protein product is CASSPKVGLHQPQHF.

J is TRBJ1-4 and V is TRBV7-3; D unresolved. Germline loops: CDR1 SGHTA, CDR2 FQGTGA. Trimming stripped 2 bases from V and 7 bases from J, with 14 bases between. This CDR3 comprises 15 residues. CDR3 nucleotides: TGTGCCAGCAGCTTATGGGGAGGGCGTGGTGAAAAACTGTTTTTT. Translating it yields CASSLWGGRGEKLFF. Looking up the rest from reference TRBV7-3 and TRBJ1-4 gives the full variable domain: GAGVSQTPSNKVTEKGKYVELRCDPISGHTALYWYRQSLGQGPEFLIYFQGTGAADDSGLPNDRFFAVRPEGSVSTLKIQRTERGDSAVYLCASSLWGGRGEKLFFGSGTQLSVL.

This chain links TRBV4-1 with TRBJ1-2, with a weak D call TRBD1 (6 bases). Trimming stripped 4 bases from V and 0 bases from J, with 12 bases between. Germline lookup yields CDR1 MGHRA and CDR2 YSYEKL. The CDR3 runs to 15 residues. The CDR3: CASSPRTDANYGYTF. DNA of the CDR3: TGCGCCAGCAGCCCCCGGACAGATGCTAACTATGGCTACACCTTC.

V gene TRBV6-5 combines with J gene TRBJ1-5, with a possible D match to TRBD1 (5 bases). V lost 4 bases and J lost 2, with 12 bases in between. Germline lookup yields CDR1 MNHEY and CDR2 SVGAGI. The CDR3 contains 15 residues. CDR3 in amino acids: CASSLGHRGNQPQHF. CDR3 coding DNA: TGTGCCAGCAGTTTAGGACACCGGGGCAATCAGCCCCAGCATTTT.